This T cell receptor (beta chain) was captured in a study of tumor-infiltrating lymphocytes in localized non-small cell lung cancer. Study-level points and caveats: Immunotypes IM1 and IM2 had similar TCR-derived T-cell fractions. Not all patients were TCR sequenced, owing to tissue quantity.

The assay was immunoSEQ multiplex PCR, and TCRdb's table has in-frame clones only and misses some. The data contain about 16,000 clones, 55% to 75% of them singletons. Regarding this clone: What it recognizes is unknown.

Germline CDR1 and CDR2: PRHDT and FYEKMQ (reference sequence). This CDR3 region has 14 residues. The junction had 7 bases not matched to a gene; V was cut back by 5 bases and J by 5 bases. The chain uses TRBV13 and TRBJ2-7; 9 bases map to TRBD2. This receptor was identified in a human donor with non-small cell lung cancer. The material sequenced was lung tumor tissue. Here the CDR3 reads CASSRSREGNEQYF. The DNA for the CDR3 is TGTGCCAGCAGCCGCTCGCGGGAGGGCAACGAGCAGTACTTC.